Included here is one T cell receptor (beta chain) sequence, with context. Its antigen is not known. These data are taken from a study of cytomegalovirus exposure and HLA in healthy donors. Study-wide points: Reported results showed that the classifier diagnosed cytomegalovirus status with high specificity and sensitivity.

Use of 60 Vbeta and 13 Jbeta primers characterized the PCR. Profiling relied on immunoSEQ multiplex PCR, and the TCRdb table lists in-frame clones only, not all of them. Among around 130,000 clones listed, approximately 78% were seen once. The sequencing sample was made of PBMCs. The origin of this receptor is a man aged 35 to 55 in good health and CMV-seronegative.

The DNA of the CDR3 is TGTGCCAGCAGCGCAGGAAACAGGGGAACAGATACGCAGTATTTT. It codes for CASSAGNRGTDTQYF. This chain links TRBV5-4 with TRBJ2-3; the match to TRBD1 covers 7 bases. Germline trimming cut 4 bases from V and 3 bases from J; bases unmatched to any gene: 8. The germline V gene encodes CDR1 SGHNT and CDR2 YYREEE (reference sequence). The CDR3 sequence is 15 residues long.